One and the same sample provided the 29 T cell receptor beta chains below, sequenced in a study of blood T cell repertoires in COVID-19. Data came from immunoSEQ multiplex PCR; TCRdb stores just in-frame clones and leaves some out. The sample shows fewer than 250,000 clones, around 89% of them seen only once. The material sequenced was peripheral blood. The source is a man between 65 and 85 years old with acute or convalescent COVID-19.

The genes are TRBV7-9 and TRBJ1-2; TRBD1 agrees at 7 bases. Unmatched junction bases numbered 6, after V lost 4 bases and J lost 1 base. The CDR3 runs 15 residues. Germline V gives CDR1 SEHNR, CDR2 FQNEAQ (reference sequence). The DNA of the CDR3 is TGTGCCAGCAGCTCGGGACAGATTCTTAACTATGGCTACACCTTC. It codes for CASSSGQILNYGYTF. Variable domain in full (rest from reference TRBV7-9 and TRBJ1-2): DTGVSQNPRHKITKRGQNVTFRCDPISEHNRLYWYRQTLGQGPEFLTYFQNEAQLEKSRLLSDRFSAERPKGSFSTLEIQRTEQGDSAMYLCASSSGQILNYGYTFGSGTRLTVV.

This chain uses TRBV15 with TRBJ2-7; D is possibly TRBD1 (5 bases). Germline values: CDR1 LNHNV, CDR2 YYDKDF (reference sequence). The V end lost 0 bases, the J end lost 3 bases, and 12 bases lay between the germline ends. The CDR3 covers 15 residues. CDR3 sequence: CATSRDVRQSYEQYF. The CDR3, as DNA: TGTGCCACCAGCAGAGATGTAAGACAGAGCTACGAGCAGTACTTC.

This clone showed up just once. The gene calls are TRBV7-2 and TRBJ2-7; 10 nucleotides match TRBD2. Germline CDR1 reads SGHTA; CDR2 reads FQGNSA. Losses at the gene ends were 2 bases for V and 6 bases for J; bases not matched to a gene: 7. The CDR3 loop spans 15 amino acids. CDR3 bases: TGTGCCAGCAGCTTACAAACTAGCGGGATGAGCGAGCAGTACTTC. This encodes CASSLQTSGMSEQYF.

V gene TRBV11-2 combines with J gene TRBJ1-3, with D maybe TRBD1 (5 bases). Trimming pared 3 bases from V and 0 bases from J, leaving 18 bases between. This CDR3 contains 18 residues. Germline V lookup: CDR1 SGHAT, CDR2 FQNNGV. The CDR3 region has the DNA TGTGCCAGCAGCTTGGGCACGAGACAGTACCTCTCTGGAAACACCATATATTTT. Protein sequence: CASSLGTRQYLSGNTIYF.

The CDR3 DNA reads as TGTGCCAGCAGCCAGGGACAGGGGCAGGGTGGCTACACCTTC. This sequence encodes CASSQGQGQGGYTF. This chain connects TRBV5-4 to TRBJ1-2; 10 bases map to TRBD1. Germline CDR1 is SGHNT and CDR2 is YYREEE (reference sequence). With V trimmed by 4 bases and J by 7 bases, 7 bases remained unmatched. The CDR3 spans 14 residues.

Remarks on this clone: Its ends do not fully match the called genes, so a read error is possible. This chain links TRBV7-2 with TRBJ2-3, with D perhaps TRBD1 (6 bases). Germline V gives CDR1 SGHTA, CDR2 FQGNSA. This CDR3 region has 12 residues. The CDR3 bases are TGTGCCAGCAGCTTCCCCGGGACAAAAGGCGTCTTT. Protein product: CASSFPGTKGVF.

The rearrangement joins TRBV4-1 to TRBJ2-3, with no clear D. Per germline, CDR1 MGHRA and CDR2 YSYEKL. The CDR3 runs to 14 residues. The V end lost 4 bases, the J end lost 4 bases, and 12 bases lay between the germline ends. CDR3 nucleotides: TGCGCCAGCAGCCTGAAGTTCGGGTCAGATACGCAGTATTTT. Amino acid sequence: CASSLKFGSDTQYF.

This chain joins TRBV7-2 and TRBJ2-7, with 9 bases aligning to TRBD1. The length of the CDR3 is 13 residues. Germline V gene data show CDR1 as SGHTA and CDR2 as FQGNSA. V was pared by 5 bases and J by 7 bases, with 6 bases of the junction left unmatched. The CDR3 DNA reads TGTGCCAGCAGCCTACAGGGGGCGGGTGAGCAGTACTTC. This translates into CASSLQGAGEQYF.

V is TRBV7-2 and J is TRBJ1-1; D is unresolved. CDR1 is SGHTA, CDR2 FQGNSA, per germline. V was shortened by 3 bases and J by 4 bases, with 15 bases between the two germline ends. The CDR3 extends over 15 amino acids. The CDR3 bases are TGTGCCAGCAGCTTGGAGATCTTGGCGAGCACTGAAGCTTTCTTT. It translates to CASSLEILASTEAFF.

J is TRBJ1-1 and V is TRBV28; 9 nucleotides align to TRBD1. V trimming: 4 bases; J trimming: 4 bases; junction bases outside the gene matches: 7. The CDR3 extends over 15 amino acids. Germline assignment: CDR1 MDHEN and CDR2 SYDVKM. The CDR3 region is CASSYGDRVRTEAFF. The CDR3 DNA reads as TGTGCCAGCAGTTACGGGGACAGGGTTCGCACTGAAGCTTTCTTT.

The count of this clone is one. The CDR3 bases are TGCGCCAGCAGCTTGGCTCGGGGACTAGTAGCCGAGACCCAGTACTTC. As protein: CASSLARGLVAETQYF. The V and J genes are TRBV5-1 and TRBJ2-5, with 8 nucleotides matching TRBD2. V was pared by 0 bases and J by 5 bases, with 9 bases of the junction left unmatched. The germline gives CDR1 SGHRS, CDR2 YFSETQ. This CDR3 comprises 16 residues.

This clone has just a few counts. V usage is TRBV10-3 and J usage is TRBJ1-1; D not resolved. The CDR3 totals 15 residues. The germline gives CDR1 ENHRY, CDR2 SYGVKD. Trimming shortened V by 2 bases and J by 7 bases, and 17 bases separated the two germline ends. DNA of the CDR3: TGTGCCATCAGTGAGGTTCCGGAGGTTGGTGGTGAAGCTTTCTTT. It is translated as CAISEVPEVGGEAFF.

A single count supports this clone. The chain combines TRBV9 with TRBJ1-3; D gene uncertain. Trimming removed 4 bases from V and 2 bases from J, with 13 bases in between. CDR1 is SGDLS and CDR2 is YYNGEE in the germline V gene. This CDR3 has 15 amino acids. The CDR3 bases are TGTGCCAGCAGCCCAGCAGGAAGGACTGGAAACACCATATATTTT. It yields the protein CASSPAGRTGNTIYF.

The chain employs TRBV27 and TRBJ2-5; D call uncertain. From germline, CDR1 is MNHEY and CDR2 SMNVEV (reference sequence). The ends were cut back, 3 bases at V and 5 bases at J, with 4 bases in the middle. The length of the CDR3 is 11 residues. The CDR3 DNA follows: TGTGCCAGCAGTTTTCGGGAGACCCAGTACTTC. This translates into CASSFRETQYF.

The chain recombines TRBV5-5 with TRBJ2-7, with 10 bases fitting TRBD1. V trimming: 3 bases; J trimming: 4 bases; junction bases outside the gene matches: 4. The germline V gene has CDR1 SGHKS and CDR2 YYEKEE (reference sequence). The CDR3 runs 14 residues. For the CDR3, the DNA is TGTGCCAGCAGCTGGGGACAGGGGCCATACGAGCAGTACTTC. It is translated as CASSWGQGPYEQYF.

As to this clone: An end of the junction differs from the germline gene, which may be a read error. The gene calls are TRBV14 and TRBJ1-1, with no clear D. Germline loops: CDR1 SGHDN, CDR2 FVKESK. The CDR3 extends over 13 amino acids. The CDR3 spells CATSLQYNTEAFF. In nucleotides, the CDR3 is TGTGCCACCAGCCTTCAGTATAACACTGAAGCTTTCTTT.

This clone was seen only once. The chain has TRBV18 and TRBJ2-3; 11 bases are a match to TRBD2. The V gene's germline CDR1 is KGHSH and CDR2 LQKENI. The CDR3 consists of 16 residues. The V gene end was trimmed by 3 bases and the J gene end by 1 base; junction bases not matched to a gene: 3. This chain's CDR3 is CASSPPGLAGTDTQYF. In DNA, the CDR3 is TGTGCCAGCTCACCGCCGGGACTAGCGGGCACAGATACGCAGTATTTT.

DNA of the CDR3: TGCGCCAGCAGCTTGCGTGGCGGGAGCTCCTACGAGCAGTACTTC. Translation gives CASSLRGGSSYEQYF. The chain employs TRBV5-1 and TRBJ2-7; 7 nucleotides agree with TRBD2. This CDR3 is 15 amino acids long. The germline CDR1 and CDR2 sequences are SGHRS and YFSETQ. V lost 1 base, J lost 0 bases, and 4 bases stayed unmatched.

This clone was detected once. The chain couples TRBV27 to TRBJ1-1, with D uncertain. V gave up 5 bases and J gave up 4 bases, with 8 bases separating them. Germline V CDR1 and CDR2: MNHEY, SMNVEV (reference sequence). This CDR3 is 12 amino acids long. This CDR3 reads CASSRVGTEAFF. As DNA, the CDR3 is TGTGCCAGCAGTCGAGTTGGCACTGAAGCTTTCTTT.

The chain has TRBV2 and TRBJ1-2; 8 bases align to TRBD1. Germline-derived CDR1 and CDR2 are SNHLY and FYNNEI. V was clipped by 5 bases and J by 8 bases; unmatched bases: 7. The CDR3 extends over 13 amino acids. The CDR3: CASSLLTGAGYTF. The DNA for the CDR3 is TGTGCCAGCAGTTTACTGACAGGGGCCGGCTACACCTTC.

V usage is TRBV5-4 and J usage is TRBJ1-2, with TRBD1 as a possible D gene (5 bases). V gave up 0 bases and J gave up 6 bases, with 15 bases separating them. The CDR3 runs to 15 residues. CDR1 SGHNT and CDR2 YYREEE come from the germline V gene (reference sequence). CDR3 nucleotides: TGTGCCAGCAGCTTGGGTATTTTCCAGGGTCATGGCTACACCTTC. It codes for CASSLGIFQGHGYTF.

CDR3 sequence: CATSRHDGEAYTEAFF. DNA of the CDR3: TGTGCCACCAGCAGACATGACGGGGAAGCGTACACTGAAGCTTTCTTT. The chain has TRBV15 and TRBJ1-1; the D is unclear. The V end lost 2 bases, the J end lost 3 bases, and 16 bases lay between the germline ends. This CDR3 is built from 16 residues. The germline gives CDR1 LNHNV, CDR2 YYDKDF (reference sequence).

The chain employs TRBV7-9 and TRBJ2-5; 7 bases fit TRBD1. CDR1 is SEHNR and CDR2 is FQNEAQ in the germline V gene (reference sequence). This CDR3 region has 14 residues. With V trimmed by 7 bases and J by 2 bases, 7 bases remained unmatched. CDR3 region: CASILGDRQETQYF. CDR3 in DNA: TGTGCCAGCATCCTCGGGGACAGACAAGAGACCCAGTACTTC.

The V call is TRBV20-1, the J call TRBJ2-1, with a possible D match to TRBD2 (5 bases). Per germline, CDR1 DFQATT and CDR2 SNEGSKA (reference sequence). This CDR3 spans 14 amino acids. V dropped 3 bases and J dropped 0 bases, with 9 bases sitting between them. CDR3 sequence reads: CSASQRSSYNEQFF. Written as DNA, the CDR3 is TGCAGTGCTAGTCAGCGGAGCTCCTACAATGAGCAGTTCTTC.

The chain employs TRBV10-3 and TRBJ2-3, with D maybe TRBD1 (6 bases). V was trimmed by 6 bases and J by 3 bases, leaving 19 bases between them. The CDR3 extends over 16 amino acids. Germline V CDR1 and CDR2: ENHRY, SYGVKD. The CDR3 nucleotides are TGTGCCATCAGCCTAAAGATAGGGGGTACTACAGATACGCAGTATTTT. Protein: CAISLKIGGTTDTQYF.

V gene TRBV19 combines with J gene TRBJ2-7; 9 bases agree with TRBD1. CDR1 and CDR2 (germline): LNHDA, SQIVND (reference sequence). The CDR3 is 17 amino acids. The trim removed 4 bases at V and 1 base at J, leaving 11 bases unmatched. CDR3 protein: CASSKNPRDRASYEQYF. CDR3 DNA sequence: TGTGCCAGTAGTAAAAACCCCCGGGACAGGGCTTCCTACGAGCAGTACTTC. Combining the CDR3 with reference TRBV19 and TRBJ2-7 gives the whole variable domain DGGITQSPKYLFRKEGQNVTLSCEQNLNHDAMYWYRQDPGQGLRLIYYSQIVNDFQKGDIAEGYSVSREKKESFPLTVTSAQKNPTAFYLCASSKNPRDRASYEQYFGPGTRLTVT.

This chain connects TRBV19 to TRBJ1-1; D possibly corresponds to TRBD1 (5 bases). Germline CDR1 is LNHDA and CDR2 is SQIVND (reference sequence). V lost 0 bases, J lost 0 bases, and 8 bases lay in between. The CDR3 contains 15 residues. CDR3: CASSIEGAVNTEAFF. The CDR3 DNA sequence: TGTGCCAGTAGTATAGAAGGGGCGGTGAACACTGAAGCTTTCTTT.

This clone was seen only once. The rearrangement links TRBV28 to TRBJ1-6; tentatively, D is TRBD1 (5 bases). CDR3 length: 12 amino acids. The V and J ends lost 10 bases and 8 bases respectively, with 12 bases between them. The germline V gene encodes CDR1 MDHEN and CDR2 SYDVKM. The CDR3 region has the DNA TGTGCCACCCTCGAAGGGGATTCACCCCTCCACTTT. This sequence encodes CATLEGDSPLHF.

J is TRBJ2-2 and V is TRBV6-5, with D possibly TRBD2 on 6 matching bases. Trimming shortened V by 2 bases and J by 3 bases, and 10 bases separated the two germline ends. Germline V gene sequence: CDR1 MNHEY, CDR2 SVGAGI. The CDR3 runs to 15 residues. CDR3 coding DNA: TGTGCCAGCAGTTACAAGGGACTGGACACCGGGGAGCTGTTTTTT. It yields the protein CASSYKGLDTGELFF.